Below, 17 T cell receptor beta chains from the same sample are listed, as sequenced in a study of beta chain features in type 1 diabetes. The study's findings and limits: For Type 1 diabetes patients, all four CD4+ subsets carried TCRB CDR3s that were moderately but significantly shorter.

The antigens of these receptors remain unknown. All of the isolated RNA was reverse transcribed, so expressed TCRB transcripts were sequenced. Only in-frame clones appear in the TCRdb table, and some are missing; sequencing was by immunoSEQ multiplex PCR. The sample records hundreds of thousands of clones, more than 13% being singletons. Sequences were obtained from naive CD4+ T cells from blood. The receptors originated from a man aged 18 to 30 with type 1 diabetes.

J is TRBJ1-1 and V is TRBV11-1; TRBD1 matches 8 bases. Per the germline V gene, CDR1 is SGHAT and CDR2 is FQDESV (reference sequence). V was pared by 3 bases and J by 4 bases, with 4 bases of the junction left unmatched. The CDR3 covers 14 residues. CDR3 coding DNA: TGTGCCAGCAGCTTGACAGGGGTTACCACTGAAGCTTTCTTT. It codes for CASSLTGVTTEAFF.

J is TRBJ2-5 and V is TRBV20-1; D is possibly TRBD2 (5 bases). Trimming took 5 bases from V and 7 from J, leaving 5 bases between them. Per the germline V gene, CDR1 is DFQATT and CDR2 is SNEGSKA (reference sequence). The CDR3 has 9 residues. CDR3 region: CSAGRTQYF. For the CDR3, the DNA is TGCAGTGCTGGGAGGACCCAGTACTTC.

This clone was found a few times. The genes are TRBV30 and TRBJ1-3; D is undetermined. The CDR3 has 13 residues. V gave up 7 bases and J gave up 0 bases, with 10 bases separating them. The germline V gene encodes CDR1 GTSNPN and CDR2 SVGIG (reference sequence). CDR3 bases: TGTGCCTCCGTGAGACCCTCTGGAAACACCATATATTTT. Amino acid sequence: CASVRPSGNTIYF. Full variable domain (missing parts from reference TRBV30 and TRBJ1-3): SQTIHQWPATLVQPVGSPLSLECTVEGTSNPNLYWYRQAAGRGLQLLFYSVGIGQISSEVPQNLSASRPQDRQFILSSKKLLLSDSGFYLCASVRPSGNTIYFGEGSWLTVV.

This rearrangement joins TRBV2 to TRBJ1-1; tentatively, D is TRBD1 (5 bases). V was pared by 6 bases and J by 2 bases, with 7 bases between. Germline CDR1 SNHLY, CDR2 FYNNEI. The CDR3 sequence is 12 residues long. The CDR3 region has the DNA TGTGCCAGCAGAGGACAAAACACTGAAGCTTTCTTT. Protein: CASRGQNTEAFF.

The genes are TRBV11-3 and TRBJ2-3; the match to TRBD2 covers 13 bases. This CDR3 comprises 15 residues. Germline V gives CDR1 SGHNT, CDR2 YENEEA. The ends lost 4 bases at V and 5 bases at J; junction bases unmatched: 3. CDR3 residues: CASSSGLAGVDTQYF. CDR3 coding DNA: TGTGCCAGCAGCTCCGGACTAGCGGGAGTAGATACGCAGTATTTT.

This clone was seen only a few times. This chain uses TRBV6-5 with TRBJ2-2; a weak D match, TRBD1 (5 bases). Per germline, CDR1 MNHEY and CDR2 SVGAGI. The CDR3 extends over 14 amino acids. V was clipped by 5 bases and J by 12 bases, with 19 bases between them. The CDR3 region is CASSQDSGEGKLFF. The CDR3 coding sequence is TGTGCCAGCAGTCAAGACAGTGGGGAAGGGAAGCTGTTTTTT.

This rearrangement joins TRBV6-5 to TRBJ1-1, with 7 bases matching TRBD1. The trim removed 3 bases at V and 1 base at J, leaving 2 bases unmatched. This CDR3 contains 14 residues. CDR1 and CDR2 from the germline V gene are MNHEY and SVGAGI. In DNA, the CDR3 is TGTGCCAGCAGTTATTGGACAGGGAACACTGAAGCTTTCTTT. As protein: CASSYWTGNTEAFF.

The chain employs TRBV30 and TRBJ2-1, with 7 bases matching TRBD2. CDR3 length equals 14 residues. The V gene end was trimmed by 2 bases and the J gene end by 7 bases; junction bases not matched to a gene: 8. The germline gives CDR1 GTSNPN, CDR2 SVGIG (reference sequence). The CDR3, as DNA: TGTGCCTGGAGTATGGGAGGGAGCGAGAATGAGCAGTTCTTC. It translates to CAWSMGGSENEQFF.

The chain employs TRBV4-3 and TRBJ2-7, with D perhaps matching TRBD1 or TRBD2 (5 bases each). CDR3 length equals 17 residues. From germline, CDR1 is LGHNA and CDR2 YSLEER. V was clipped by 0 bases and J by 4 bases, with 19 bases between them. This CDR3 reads CASSQDWGFASEYEQYF. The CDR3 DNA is TGCGCCAGCAGCCAAGATTGGGGGTTCGCCAGCGAATACGAGCAGTACTTC.

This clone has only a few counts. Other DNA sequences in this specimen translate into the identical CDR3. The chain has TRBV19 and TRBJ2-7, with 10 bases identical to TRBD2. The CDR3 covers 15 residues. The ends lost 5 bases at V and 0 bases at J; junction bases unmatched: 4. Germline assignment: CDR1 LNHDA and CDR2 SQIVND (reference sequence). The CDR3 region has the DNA TGTGCCAGTAGTCCTAGGACTAGCGGCTCCTACGAGCAGTACTTC. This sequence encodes CASSPRTSGSYEQYF.

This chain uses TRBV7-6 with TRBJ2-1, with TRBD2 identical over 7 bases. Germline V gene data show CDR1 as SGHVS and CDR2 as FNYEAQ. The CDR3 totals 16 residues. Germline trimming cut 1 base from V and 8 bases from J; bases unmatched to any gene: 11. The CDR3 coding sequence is TGTGCCAGCAGCTTAGATCGAGGGAGGGTTTACGATGAGCAGTTCTTC. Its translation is CASSLDRGRVYDEQFF. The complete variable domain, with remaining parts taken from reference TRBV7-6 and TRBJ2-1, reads GAGVSQSPRYKVTKRGQDVALRCDPISGHVSLYWYRQALGQGPEFLTYFNYEAQQDKSGLPNDRFSAERPEGSISTLTIQRTEQRDSAMYRCASSLDRGRVYDEQFFGPGTRLTVL.

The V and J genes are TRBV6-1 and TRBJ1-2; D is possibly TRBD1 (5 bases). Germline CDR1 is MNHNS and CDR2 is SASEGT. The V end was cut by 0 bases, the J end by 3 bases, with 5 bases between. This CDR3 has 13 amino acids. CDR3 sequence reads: CASSEAGDYGYTF. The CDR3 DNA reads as TGTGCCAGCAGTGAAGCAGGGGACTATGGCTACACCTTC.

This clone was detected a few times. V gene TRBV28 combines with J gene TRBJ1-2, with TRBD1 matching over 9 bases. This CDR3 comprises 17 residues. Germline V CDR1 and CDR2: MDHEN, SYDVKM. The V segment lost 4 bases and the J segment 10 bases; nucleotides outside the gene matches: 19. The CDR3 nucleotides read TGTGCCAGCAGTTCCACCCTATACCTGGGACAGGGTCGGGACTACACCTTC. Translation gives CASSSTLYLGQGRDYTF.

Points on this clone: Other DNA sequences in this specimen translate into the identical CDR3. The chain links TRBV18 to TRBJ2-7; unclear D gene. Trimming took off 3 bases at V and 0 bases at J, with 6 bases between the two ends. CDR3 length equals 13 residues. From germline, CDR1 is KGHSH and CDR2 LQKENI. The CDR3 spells CASSPPGSYEQYF. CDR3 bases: TGTGCCAGCTCACCGCCAGGCTCCTACGAGCAGTACTTC.

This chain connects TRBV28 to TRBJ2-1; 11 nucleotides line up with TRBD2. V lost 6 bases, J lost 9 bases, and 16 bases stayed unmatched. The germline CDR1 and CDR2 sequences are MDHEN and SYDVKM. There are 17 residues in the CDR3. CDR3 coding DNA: TGTGCCAGCAGCGCTTGGCTACTAGCGGGAGAAAGGAGTGAGCAGTTCTTC. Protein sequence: CASSAWLLAGERSEQFF.

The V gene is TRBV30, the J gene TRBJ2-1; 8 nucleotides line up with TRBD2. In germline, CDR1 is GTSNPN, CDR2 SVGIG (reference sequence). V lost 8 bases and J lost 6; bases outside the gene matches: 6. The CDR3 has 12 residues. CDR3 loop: CAIAGTSNEQFF. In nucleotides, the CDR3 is TGTGCCATAGCCGGGACTAGCAATGAGCAGTTCTTC.

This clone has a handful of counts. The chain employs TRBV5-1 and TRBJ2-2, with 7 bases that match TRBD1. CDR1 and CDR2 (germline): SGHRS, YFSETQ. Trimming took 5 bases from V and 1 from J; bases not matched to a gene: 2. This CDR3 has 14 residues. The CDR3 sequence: CASSRDRNTGELFF. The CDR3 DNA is TGCGCCAGCAGTCGGGACAGGAACACCGGGGAGCTGTTTTTT.